A single sample is the source of the 32 T cell receptor beta chains below, sequenced in a study of cytomegalovirus exposure and HLA in healthy donors. Sequenced by immunoSEQ multiplex PCR; TCRdb stores in-frame clones only, minus some. The repertoire holds some 190,000 clones, with around nine tenths as singletons. The specimen was PBMCs. The receptors shown here come from a man between 25 and 39 years old in good health and CMV-seropositive.

This clone was seen just once. V is TRBV7-9 and J is TRBJ1-2; D uncertain. Germline V gene sequence: CDR1 SEHNR, CDR2 FQNEAQ (reference sequence). The CDR3 contains 18 residues. The V end was cut by 1 base, the J end by 4 bases, with 22 bases between. CDR3: CASSLGGGLTTWSYGYTF. The CDR3, as DNA: TGTGCCAGCAGCTTAGGAGGAGGTCTAACCACGTGGAGCTATGGCTACACCTTC.

The chain combines TRBV27 with TRBJ1-1, with 9 nucleotides matching TRBD1. The germline CDR1 and CDR2 sequences are MNHEY and SMNVEV (reference sequence). This CDR3 region has 16 residues. The junction had 7 bases not matched to a gene; V was cut back by 5 bases and J by 0 bases. CDR3 residues: CASSAGTGRMNTEAFF. The CDR3 DNA reads as TGTGCCAGCAGTGCCGGGACAGGGCGAATGAACACTGAAGCTTTCTTT.

This rearrangement joins TRBV7-9 to TRBJ2-1; 8 nucleotides agree with TRBD2. Germline CDR1 and CDR2: SEHNR and FQNEAQ (reference sequence). After removal of 5 bases from V and 9 bases from J, the junction contained 12 bases not matched to a gene. The CDR3 length is 15 residues. CDR3 in amino acids: CASSATSGGAVEQFF. CDR3 DNA: TGTGCCAGCAGCGCCACTAGCGGAGGGGCTGTTGAGCAGTTCTTC. The full variable domain, its missing parts supplied by reference TRBV7-9 and TRBJ2-1, is DTGVSQNPRHKITKRGQNVTFRCDPISEHNRLYWYRQTLGQGPEFLTYFQNEAQLEKSRLLSDRFSAERPKGSFSTLEIQRTEQGDSAMYLCASSATSGGAVEQFFGPGTRLTVL.

DNA of the CDR3: TGTGCCACCAGCAGAGTGAGAGAGGGCAGCTATGGCTACACCTTC. Its protein is CATSRVREGSYGYTF. This rearrangement joins TRBV15 to TRBJ1-2, with D unclear. Germline assignment: CDR1 LNHNV and CDR2 YYDKDF (reference sequence). Trimming removed 1 base at V and 4 bases at J, with 13 bases between. The length of the CDR3 is 15 residues.

J is TRBJ2-2 and V is TRBV11-3, with 13 bases lining up with TRBD2. Germline V gene data show CDR1 as SGHNT and CDR2 as YENEEA. Unmatched junction bases numbered 6, after V lost 5 bases and J lost 6 bases. CDR3 length equals 16 residues. CDR3 amino acids: CASSRGLAGVAGELFF. The CDR3 bases are TGTGCCAGCAGCCGCGGACTAGCGGGGGTGGCCGGGGAGCTGTTTTTT. Filled out from reference TRBV11-3 and TRBJ2-2, the complete variable domain reads EAGVVQSPRYKIIEKKQPVAFWCNPISGHNTLYWYLQNLGQGPELLIRYENEEAVDDSQLPKDRFSAERLKGVDSTLKIQPAELGDSAVYLCASSRGLAGVAGELFFGEGSRLTVL.

This clone was counted a single time. The chain links TRBV9 to TRBJ1-2; D not certain. Germline CDR1 and CDR2: SGDLS and YYNGEE. This CDR3 has 13 amino acids. V lost 0 bases to trimming and J lost 6 bases, with 9 bases between them. Here the CDR3 reads CASSVEGRDGYTF. Here the CDR3 DNA reads TGTGCCAGCAGCGTAGAGGGAAGAGATGGCTACACCTTC.

The chain joins TRBV11-3 to TRBJ1-1; D gene uncertain. Germline CDR1 reads SGHNT; CDR2 reads YENEEA. V was shortened by 0 bases and J by 7 bases, with 9 bases between the two germline ends. CDR3 length: 13 amino acids. CDR3 residues: CASSLDPVGEAFF. The CDR3, as DNA: TGTGCCAGCAGCTTAGACCCCGTAGGTGAAGCTTTCTTT. The whole variable domain, remainder taken from reference TRBV11-3 and TRBJ1-1, is EAGVVQSPRYKIIEKKQPVAFWCNPISGHNTLYWYLQNLGQGPELLIRYENEEAVDDSQLPKDRFSAERLKGVDSTLKIQPAELGDSAVYLCASSLDPVGEAFFGQGTRLTVV.

The J gene is TRBJ1-2, the V gene TRBV27, with 10 bases matching TRBD1. The CDR3 has 14 residues. V gave up 3 bases and J gave up 4 bases; unmatched junction bases: 2. Per the germline V gene, CDR1 is MNHEY and CDR2 is SMNVEV (reference sequence). The CDR3 region is CASSFDRGPYGYTF. The CDR3 DNA is TGTGCCAGCAGTTTTGACAGGGGGCCCTATGGCTACACCTTC.

This rearrangement joins TRBV5-8 to TRBJ2-1; D not certain. Germline V gives CDR1 SGHTS, CDR2 YDEGEE. V lost 2 bases and J lost 4, with 10 bases in between. The CDR3 covers 14 residues. Here the CDR3 DNA reads TGTGCCAGCAGCTTTCCGACTGGATACAATGAGCAGTTCTTC. Translated: CASSFPTGYNEQFF.

V usage is TRBV2 and J usage is TRBJ2-7; possibly TRBD1 for D (6 bases). There are 13 residues in the CDR3. CDR1 is SNHLY and CDR2 is FYNNEI in the germline V gene. Trimming stripped 10 bases from V and 3 bases from J, with 16 bases between. CDR3 residues: CAIQGSPHYEQYF. In nucleotides, the CDR3 is TGTGCCATCCAGGGGTCCCCTCACTACGAGCAGTACTTC.

J is TRBJ2-2 and V is TRBV9, with D uncertain. The germline CDR1 and CDR2 sequences are SGDLS and YYNGEE. The CDR3 totals 14 residues. V was pared by 4 bases and J by 1 base, with 8 bases between. CDR3 sequence reads: CASSSDGNTGELFF. As DNA, the CDR3 is TGTGCCAGCAGCTCGGACGGGAACACCGGGGAGCTGTTTTTT.

The chain has TRBV11-2 and TRBJ2-1; D is uncertain. The germline V gene encodes CDR1 SGHAT and CDR2 FQNNGV. V was clipped by 3 bases and J by 9 bases, with 12 bases between them. CDR3 length: 13 amino acids. The CDR3 loop reads CASSFRLGSEQFF. The CDR3 DNA reads TGTGCCAGCAGCTTTAGGCTAGGCAGTGAGCAGTTCTTC.

This chain uses TRBV4-1 with TRBJ1-5; D is ambiguous. CDR1 and CDR2 (germline): MGHRA, YSYEKL. This CDR3 has 13 amino acids. V was cut by 4 bases and J by 3 bases, with 7 bases left in between. CDR3 sequence reads: CASSRRTNQPQHF. The CDR3, as DNA: TGCGCCAGCAGCCGACGGACCAATCAGCCCCAGCATTTT.

The chain combines TRBV7-9 with TRBJ2-7; 9 bases align to TRBD1. CDR1 is SEHNR, CDR2 FQNEAQ, per germline (reference sequence). V shed 8 bases and J 2 bases; nucleotides not matched to a gene: 7. This CDR3 is 14 amino acids long. CDR3 residues: CASSRTGETYEQYF. CDR3 in DNA: TGTGCCAGCTCCCGGACAGGGGAGACCTACGAGCAGTACTTC.

This chain connects TRBV2 to TRBJ1-3; D is perhaps TRBD1 (5 bases). Trimming removed 3 bases from V and 4 bases from J, with 13 bases in between. Germline V CDR1 and CDR2: SNHLY, FYNNEI. CDR3 length: 15 amino acids. The CDR3 reads CASSERGLRGNTIYF. The CDR3 coding sequence is TGTGCCAGCAGTGAGAGGGGTCTGAGGGGAAACACCATATATTTT.

This rearrangement joins TRBV27 to TRBJ2-3, with D possibly called TRBD1 or TRBD2 (6 bases each). The germline CDR1 and CDR2 sequences are MNHEY and SMNVEV (reference sequence). The CDR3 loop spans 18 amino acids. V was pared by 0 bases and J by 4 bases, with 20 bases between. The CDR3 here is CASSLSRTIRGRADTQYF. CDR3 nucleotides: TGTGCCAGCAGTTTATCGCGGACAATCCGGGGGCGGGCAGATACGCAGTATTTT.

This chain joins TRBV5-4 and TRBJ2-5; perhaps TRBD2 as D (6 bases). Germline V lookup: CDR1 SGHNT, CDR2 YYREEE (reference sequence). V was shortened by 4 bases and J by 3 bases, with 10 bases between the two germline ends. The CDR3 runs to 13 residues. DNA for the CDR3: TGTGCCAGCAGCGTTCCGGGGGAAGAGACCCAGTACTTC. Protein: CASSVPGEETQYF.

The J gene is TRBJ2-3, the V gene TRBV28; D not certain. Trimming removed 3 bases at V and 0 bases at J, with 7 bases between. The CDR3 loop spans 14 amino acids. Germline V gives CDR1 MDHEN, CDR2 SYDVKM. CDR3 nucleotides: TGTGCCAGCAGTTTCGGCGGTAGCACAGATACGCAGTATTTT. This sequence encodes CASSFGGSTDTQYF.

The table lists this clone with a count of one. The chain links TRBV29-1 to TRBJ1-2; D gene uncertain. Looked up from germline, CDR1 is SQVTM and CDR2 is ANQGSEA. Trimming shortened V by 3 bases and J by 1 base, and 12 bases separated the two germline ends. The CDR3 is made up of 14 amino acids. CDR3 bases: TGCAGCGTTGAGTCTATGGGTAATAACTATGGCTACACCTTC. Its translation is CSVESMGNNYGYTF. Supplemented by reference TRBV29-1 and TRBJ1-2, the full variable domain reads SAVISQKPSRDICQRGTSLTIQCQVDSQVTMMFWYRQQPGQSLTLIATANQGSEATYESGFVIDKFPISRPNLTFSTLTVSNMSPEDSSIYLCSVESMGNNYGYTFGSGTRLTVV.

This chain links TRBV27 with TRBJ2-2; D uncertain. CDR3 size: 12 residues. Germline CDR1 reads MNHEY; CDR2 reads SMNVEV (reference sequence). V was cut by 3 bases and J by 6 bases, with 5 bases left in between. The DNA of the CDR3 is TGTGCCAGCAGTTTCCTGGCCGGGGAGCTGTTTTTT. As protein: CASSFLAGELFF.

The V gene is TRBV7-3, the J gene TRBJ2-2; TRBD1 might be the D (6 bases). This CDR3 is 15 amino acids long. Germline V lookup: CDR1 SGHTA, CDR2 FQGTGA. Trimming pared 5 bases from V and 5 bases from J, leaving 15 bases between. CDR3 region: CASSAHRVPTGELFF. DNA of the CDR3: TGTGCCAGCAGCGCCCACAGGGTTCCGACCGGGGAGCTGTTTTTT.

This clone appeared a few times. V gene TRBV6-5 combines with J gene TRBJ2-7, with D perhaps matching TRBD1 or TRBD2 (5 bases each). CDR3 length equals 13 residues. The V gene lost 6 bases and the J gene lost 7 bases, with 16 bases spanning the gap. Germline V lookup: CDR1 MNHEY, CDR2 SVGAGI. CDR3 protein: CASSTGAGREQYF. The DNA for the CDR3 is TGTGCCAGCAGCACCGGGGCCGGTCGGGAGCAGTACTTC.

This clone was seen more than once but under ten times. The rearrangement uses TRBV11-1 and TRBJ2-7; D remains unclear. This CDR3 contains 13 residues. The V end was cut by 4 bases, the J end by 7 bases, with 14 bases between. CDR1 is SGHAT, CDR2 FQDESV, per germline (reference sequence). The CDR3: CASSSGLLGEQYF. The CDR3 DNA reads TGTGCCAGCAGCTCAGGTCTGCTGGGGGAGCAGTACTTC. The full variable domain, with the rest looked up from reference TRBV11-1 and TRBJ2-7, is EAEVAQSPRYKITEKSQAVAFWCDPISGHATLYWYRQILGQGPELLVQFQDESVVDDSQLPKDRFSAERLKGVDSTLKIQPAELGDSAMYLCASSSGLLGEQYFGPGTRLTVT.

The chain combines TRBV27 with TRBJ1-1, with a possible D match to TRBD1 (5 bases). The CDR3 is 13 amino acids. Germline lookup yields CDR1 MNHEY and CDR2 SMNVEV (reference sequence). Trimming took off 8 bases at V and 0 bases at J, with 10 bases between the two ends. The CDR3 sequence is CASLAGMNTEAFF. The CDR3 DNA reads as TGTGCCAGCCTGGCAGGGATGAACACTGAAGCTTTCTTT.

This chain uses TRBV7-7 with TRBJ2-1, with D hard to call. This CDR3 has 16 residues. V was trimmed by 1 base and J by 3 bases, leaving 13 bases between them. Germline V gene lookup returns CDR1 SSHAT and CDR2 FNYEAQ (reference sequence). The CDR3 here is CASSLGEDLGYNEQFF. As DNA, the CDR3 is TGTGCCAGCAGCTTAGGAGAGGATTTGGGCTACAATGAGCAGTTCTTC.

In its sample, this clone was seen once. The chain links TRBV30 to TRBJ2-1; perhaps D is TRBD1 or TRBD2 (6 bases each). The CDR3 has 14 amino acids. The germline gives CDR1 GTSNPN, CDR2 SVGIG (reference sequence). Trimming left V 5 bases short and J 0 bases short, with 11 bases between. CDR3 region: CAWGGGASYNEQFF. The CDR3 DNA is TGTGCCTGGGGAGGGGGTGCCTCCTACAATGAGCAGTTCTTC.

The gene calls are TRBV6-6 and TRBJ2-2; D not resolved. The CDR3 sequence is 14 residues long. In germline, CDR1 is MNHNY, CDR2 SVGAGI (reference sequence). V was pared by 9 bases and J by 0 bases, with 11 bases between. CDR3: CASHWTSNTGELFF. CDR3 nucleotides: TGTGCCAGTCATTGGACGTCGAACACCGGGGAGCTGTTTTTT.

This clone has just one count. The CDR3 coding sequence is TGCGCCAGCAGCTTAAGAGGGATGGGGAGCTCCTACAATGAGCAGTTCTTC. It is translated as CASSLRGMGSSYNEQFF. The rearrangement uses TRBV5-1 and TRBJ2-1, with D possibly being TRBD2 (5 bases). The CDR3 spans 17 residues. Germline CDR1 SGHRS, CDR2 YFSETQ. V dropped 2 bases and J dropped 0 bases, with 15 bases sitting between them.

The CDR3 spells CASSLLAGAANEQFF. The CDR3 DNA reads TGTGCCAGCAGCCTACTAGCGGGAGCGGCCAATGAGCAGTTCTTC. The chain combines TRBV11-2 with TRBJ2-1, with 11 bases lining up with TRBD2. Germline V lookup: CDR1 SGHAT, CDR2 FQNNGV. J was trimmed by 6 bases and V by 5 bases; bases with no gene match: 6. This CDR3 has 15 amino acids. The full variable domain, its missing parts supplied by reference TRBV11-2 and TRBJ2-1, is EAGVAQSPRYKIIEKRQSVAFWCNPISGHATLYWYQQILGQGPKLLIQFQNNGVVDDSQLPKDRFSAERLKGVDSTLKIQPAKLEDSAVYLCASSLLAGAANEQFFGPGTRLTVL.

The chain is built from TRBV5-1 and TRBJ2-7; 8 nucleotides line up with TRBD2. Germline CDR1 reads SGHRS; CDR2 reads YFSETQ. CDR3 length equals 15 residues. The trim removed 2 bases at V and 6 bases at J, leaving 10 bases unmatched. CDR3 sequence reads: CASSFLSGTSSEQYF. Here the CDR3 DNA reads TGCGCCAGCAGCTTTCTTAGCGGGACGTCGTCCGAGCAGTACTTC.

The chain recombines TRBV5-1 with TRBJ2-7; TRBD2 matches 14 bases. This CDR3 has 16 residues. Per germline, CDR1 SGHRS and CDR2 YFSETQ. Trimming cost V 4 bases and J 0 bases; bases outside gene matches: 3. The CDR3 sequence is CASSGLAGGSSYEQYF. The CDR3 DNA is TGCGCCAGCAGCGGACTAGCGGGAGGCAGCTCCTACGAGCAGTACTTC.

The chain has TRBV14 and TRBJ1-1, with D perhaps matching TRBD1 (5 bases). The V gene's germline CDR1 is SGHDN and CDR2 FVKESK. Trimming took off 5 bases at V and 13 bases at J, with 26 bases between the two ends. CDR3 size: 15 residues. DNA of the CDR3: TGTGCCAGCAGCGCGGCGCAGGGCTTAATAAATAAGCTTTTCTTT. This gives the protein CASSAAQGLINKLFF. Drawing the rest from reference TRBV14 and TRBJ1-1, the complete variable domain is EAGVTQFPSHSVIEKGQTVTLRCDPISGHDNLYWYRRVMGKEIKFLLHFVKESKQDESGMPNNRFLAERTGGTYSTLKVQPAELEDSGVYFCASSAAQGLINKLFFGQGTRLTVV.